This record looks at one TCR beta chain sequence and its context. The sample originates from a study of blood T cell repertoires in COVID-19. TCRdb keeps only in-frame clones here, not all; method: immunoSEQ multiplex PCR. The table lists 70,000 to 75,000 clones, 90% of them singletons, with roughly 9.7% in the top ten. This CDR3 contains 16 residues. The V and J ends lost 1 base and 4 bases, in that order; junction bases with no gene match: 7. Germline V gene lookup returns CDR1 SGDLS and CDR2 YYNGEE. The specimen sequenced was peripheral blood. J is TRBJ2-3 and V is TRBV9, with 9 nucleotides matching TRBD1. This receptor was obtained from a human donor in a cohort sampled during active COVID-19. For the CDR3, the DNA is TGTGCCAGCAGCGTACGACCGGGACAGGGTCCAGATACGCAGTATTTT. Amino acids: CASSVRPGQGPDTQYF.